Listed below are T cell receptor beta chains from one sample, sequenced in a study of cytomegalovirus exposure and HLA in healthy donors. Profiling relied on immunoSEQ multiplex PCR, and the TCRdb table lists in-frame clones only, not all of them. The top ten hold 9.5% to 15% of the sample, which has about 73,000 clones, roughly 70% seen once. Material for sequencing was PBMCs. The receptors come from a man between 70 and 80 years old in good health and CMV-seronegative. The CDR3 runs from the conserved cysteine through the conserved F or W. D genes are given only for firm matches. Rows give clone size only sometimes, using once, few, many, or a class for an expanded clone.

TRBJ2-7,TRBV5-1,few,TRBD1,TGCGCCAGCAGCCTCCAGGGGGCGGCCTACGAGCAGTACTTC,CASSLQGAAYEQYF
TRBJ2-3,TRBV7-9,-,TRBD2,TGTGCCAGCAGCTTCCTAGCGGGAGGCTCCTCTAGCACAGATACGCAGTATTTT,CASSFLAGGSSSTDTQYF
TRBJ2-2,TRBV7-9,-,TRBD2,TGTGCCAGCAGCTTAGAACGTTTGCGGGGGGGATTGAACACCGGGGAGCTGTTTTTT,CASSLERLRGGLNTGELFF
TRBJ2-2,TRBV27,-,TRBD1,TGTGCCAGCAGTACCTACAGGGGCGTTGGGGAGCTGTTTTTT,CASSTYRGVGELFF
TRBJ2-5,TRBV18,once,-,TGTGCCAGCTCACCACAGGGGCAAGAGACCCAGTACTTC,CASSPQGQETQYF
TRBJ2-1,TRBV14,-,-,TGTGCCAGCAGCCAAGATTTGAGGCTAGCCTCCTACAATGAGCAGTTCTTC,CASSQDLRLASYNEQFF
TRBJ1-2,TRBV10-1,-,TRBD1,TGCGCCAGCAGTCACCCGGGACAGGGATTTAACTATGGCTACACCTTC,CASSHPGQGFNYGYTF
TRBJ1-1,TRBV5-1,few,TRBD1,TGCGCCAGCAGCGTACAGGGGTCGGCTGAAGCTTTCTTT,CASSVQGSAEAFF
TRBJ2-1,TRBV18,once,TRBD1,TGTGCCAGCTCACCCAACAGGGGGCTTTACAATGAGCAGTTCTTC,CASSPNRGLYNEQFF
TRBJ2-5,TRBV9,-,TRBD2,TGTGCCAGCAGCTTCGCCGGGACTAGCCCTAGGGGCCAAGAGACCCAGTACTTC,CASSFAGTSPRGQETQYF
TRBJ1-3,TRBV18,-,TRBD1,TGTGCCAGCTCACCAGGACAGGGAGTAACTGGAAACACCATATATTTT,CASSPGQGVTGNTIYF
TRBJ2-7,TRBV5-1,-,-,TGCGCCAGCCGCCGGGACATGAGCTCCTACGAGCAGTACTTC,CASRRDMSSYEQYF
TRBJ2-1,TRBV10-2,-,TRBD2,TGCGCCAGCAGCGAGAACCCGGGACTAGCGCCGAATGAGCAGTTCTTC,CASSENPGLAPNEQFF
TRBJ2-7,TRBV18,once,-,TGTGCCAGCTCACCCGGACAGTCCTACGAGCAGTACTTC,CASSPGQSYEQYF
TRBJ1-1,TRBV7-8,few,TRBD1,TGTGCCAGCAGCTCCACGGGACAGGGCGTGGGCACTGAAGCTTTCTTT,CASSSTGQGVGTEAFF
TRBJ2-7,TRBV6-5,-,-,TGTGCCAGCACGTCTCAAAGGGGCTCCTACGAGCAGTACTTC,CASTSQRGSYEQYF
TRBJ1-4,TRBV10-3,-,-,TGTGCCATCAGCCCAGGGGCGTCTAATGAAAAACTGTTTTTT,CAISPGASNEKLFF
TRBJ2-5,TRBV18,-,-,TGTGCCAGCTCACCCGACAGACAAGAGACCCAGTACTTC,CASSPDRQETQYF
TRBJ2-7,TRBV25-1,-,-,TGTGCCAGCAGTGAATATCCCCTCTCCCCGGAGCAGTACTTC,CASSEYPLSPEQYF
TRBJ1-2,TRBV19,-,-,TGTGCCAGTACCGAACCGAGCGGGGCTAACTATGGCTACACCTTC,CASTEPSGANYGYTF
TRBJ1-6,TRBV30,-,-,TGTGCCTGGAGCAGGGTCCAGGATTCACCCCTCCACTTT,CAWSRVQDSPLHF
TRBJ2-1,TRBV18,-,-,TGTGCCAGCTCACCACGGACCGGGATATTGTACAATGAGCAGTTCTTC,CASSPRTGILYNEQFF
TRBJ2-3,TRBV7-2,-,-,TGTGCCAGCAGCGACAGACGCACTACGCAGTATTTT,CASSDRRTTQYF
TRBJ2-2,TRBV11-3,few,-,TGTGCCAGCCAGGTGCGGGGAGCGAGTAACACCGGGGAGCTGTTTTTT,CASQVRGASNTGELFF